This T cell receptor beta chain originates from a study of early T cells in non-severe SARS-CoV-2 infection. Study-wide context: Unpaired chains resulted from sequencing bulk RNA of unsorted whole blood.

Individual cDNA molecules received unique molecular identifiers. Each CDR3 protein gets one entry after TCRdb re-called the 5' RACE reads with MiXCR. The sample records about 83,000 distinct CDR3 sequences, around an eighth being singletons. This clonotype was picked up many times. Its antigen is as yet unknown. V was cut by 3 bases and J by 3 bases, with 9 bases left in between. CDR3 length equals 13 residues. Germline assignment: CDR1 SGHTA and CDR2 FQGTGA. Study-level findings and limits: Anti-spike CD8 specificities were favored by VDJdb matching, whose results missed private and CD4 specificities.

The clonotype was recovered from an adult who was a healthcare worker with PCR-confirmed SARS-CoV-2 infection or an uninfected control (not recorded which). This chain uses TRBV7-3 with TRBJ2-7; D is unresolved. The specimen was whole blood. CDR3 sequence (DNA): TGTGCCAGCAGCTTGGGCTCCGGCTACGAGCAGTACTTC. Translating gives CASSLGSGYEQYF.